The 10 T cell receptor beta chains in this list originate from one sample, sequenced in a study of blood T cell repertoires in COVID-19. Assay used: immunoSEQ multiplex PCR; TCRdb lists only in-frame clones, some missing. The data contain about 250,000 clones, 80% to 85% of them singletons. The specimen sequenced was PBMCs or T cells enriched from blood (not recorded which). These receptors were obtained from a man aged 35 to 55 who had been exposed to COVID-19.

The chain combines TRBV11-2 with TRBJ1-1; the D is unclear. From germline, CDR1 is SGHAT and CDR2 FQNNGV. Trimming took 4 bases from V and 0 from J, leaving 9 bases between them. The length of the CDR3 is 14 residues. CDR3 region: CASSSPPMNTEAFF. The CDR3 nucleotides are TGTGCCAGCAGCTCCCCCCCTATGAACACTGAAGCTTTCTTT. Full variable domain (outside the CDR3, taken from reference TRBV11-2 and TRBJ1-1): EAGVAQSPRYKIIEKRQSVAFWCNPISGHATLYWYQQILGQGPKLLIQFQNNGVVDDSQLPKDRFSAERLKGVDSTLKIQPAKLEDSAVYLCASSSPPMNTEAFFGQGTRLTVV.

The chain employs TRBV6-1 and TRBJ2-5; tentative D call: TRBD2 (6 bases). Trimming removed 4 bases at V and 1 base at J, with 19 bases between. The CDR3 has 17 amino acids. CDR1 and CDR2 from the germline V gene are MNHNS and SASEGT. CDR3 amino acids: CASSASYGGRSQETQYF. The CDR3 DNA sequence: TGTGCCAGCAGTGCAAGTTACGGGGGACGGAGCCAAGAGACCCAGTACTTC.

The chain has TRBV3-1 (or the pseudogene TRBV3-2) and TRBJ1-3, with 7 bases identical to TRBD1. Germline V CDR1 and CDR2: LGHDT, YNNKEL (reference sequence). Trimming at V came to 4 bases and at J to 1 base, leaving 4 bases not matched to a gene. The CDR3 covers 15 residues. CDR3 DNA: TGTGCCAGCAGCCGATTACAGGGGTCTGGAAACACCATATATTTT. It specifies CASSRLQGSGNTIYF.

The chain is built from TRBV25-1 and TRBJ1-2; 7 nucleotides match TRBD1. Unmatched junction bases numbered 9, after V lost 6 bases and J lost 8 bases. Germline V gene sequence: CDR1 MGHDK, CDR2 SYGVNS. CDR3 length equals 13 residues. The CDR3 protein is CASRAGQTPGYTF. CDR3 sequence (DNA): TGTGCCAGCAGGGCGGGACAGACACCCGGCTACACCTTC.

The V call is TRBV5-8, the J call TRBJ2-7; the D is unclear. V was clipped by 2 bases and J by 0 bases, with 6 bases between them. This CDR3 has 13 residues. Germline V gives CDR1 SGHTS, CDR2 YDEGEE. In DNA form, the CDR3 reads TGTGCCAGCAGCTTTCGAGACTCCTACGAGCAGTACTTC. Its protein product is CASSFRDSYEQYF.

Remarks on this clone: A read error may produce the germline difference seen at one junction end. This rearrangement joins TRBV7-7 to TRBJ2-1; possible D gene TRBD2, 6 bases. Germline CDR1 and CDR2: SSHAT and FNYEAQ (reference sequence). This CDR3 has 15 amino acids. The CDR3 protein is CASRPPGDSYNEQFF. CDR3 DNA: TGTGCTAGCAGACCCCCGGGGGACTCCTACAATGAGCAGTTCTTC.

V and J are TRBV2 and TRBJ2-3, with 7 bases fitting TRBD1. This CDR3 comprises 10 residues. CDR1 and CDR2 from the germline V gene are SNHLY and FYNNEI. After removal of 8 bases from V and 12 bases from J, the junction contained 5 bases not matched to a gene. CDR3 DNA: TGTGCCAGCGGACAGGAGCTACAGTATTTT. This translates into CASGQELQYF.

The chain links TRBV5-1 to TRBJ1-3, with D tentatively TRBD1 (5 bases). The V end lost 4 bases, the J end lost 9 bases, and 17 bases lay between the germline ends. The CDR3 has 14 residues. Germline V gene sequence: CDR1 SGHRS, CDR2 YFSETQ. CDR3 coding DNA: TGCGCCAGCAGCCCCGGACAAGGAGTTGGCACCATATATTTT. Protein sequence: CASSPGQGVGTIYF. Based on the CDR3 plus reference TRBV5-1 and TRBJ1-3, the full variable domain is KAGVTQTPRYLIKTRGQQVTLSCSPISGHRSVSWYQQTPGQGLQFLFEYFSETQRNKGNFPGRFSGRQFSNSRSEMNVSTLELGDSALYLCASSPGQGVGTIYFGEGSWLTVV.

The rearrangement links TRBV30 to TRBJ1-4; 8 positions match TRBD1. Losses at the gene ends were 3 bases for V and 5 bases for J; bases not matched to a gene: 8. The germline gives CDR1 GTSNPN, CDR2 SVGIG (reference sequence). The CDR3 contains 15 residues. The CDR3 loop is CAWSLRDRRNEKLFF. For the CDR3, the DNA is TGTGCCTGGAGCCTCCGGGACAGGAGGAATGAAAAACTGTTTTTT.

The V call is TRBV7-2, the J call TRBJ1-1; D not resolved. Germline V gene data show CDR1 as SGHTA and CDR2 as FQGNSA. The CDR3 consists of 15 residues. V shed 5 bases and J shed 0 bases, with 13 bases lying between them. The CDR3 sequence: CASSLQTRVNTEAFF. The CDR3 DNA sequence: TGTGCCAGCAGCCTACAGACGAGGGTGAACACTGAAGCTTTCTTT.